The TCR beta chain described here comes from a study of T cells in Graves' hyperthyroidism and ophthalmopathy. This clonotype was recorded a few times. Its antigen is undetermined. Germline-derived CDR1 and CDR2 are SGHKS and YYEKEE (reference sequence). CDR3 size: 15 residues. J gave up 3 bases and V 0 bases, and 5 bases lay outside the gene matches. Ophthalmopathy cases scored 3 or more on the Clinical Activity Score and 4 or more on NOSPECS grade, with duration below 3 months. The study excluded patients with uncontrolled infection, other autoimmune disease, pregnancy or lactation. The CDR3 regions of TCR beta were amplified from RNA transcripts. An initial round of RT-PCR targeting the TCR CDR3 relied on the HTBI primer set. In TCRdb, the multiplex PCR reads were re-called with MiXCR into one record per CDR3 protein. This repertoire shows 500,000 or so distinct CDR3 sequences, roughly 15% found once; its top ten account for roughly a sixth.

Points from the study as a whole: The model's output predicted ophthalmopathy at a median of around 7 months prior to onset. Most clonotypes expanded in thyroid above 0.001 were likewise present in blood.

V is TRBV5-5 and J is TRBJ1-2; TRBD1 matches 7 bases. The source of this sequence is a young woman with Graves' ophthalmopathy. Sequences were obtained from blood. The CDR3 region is CASSLAQGVYYGYTF. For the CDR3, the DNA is TGTGCCAGCAGCTTGGCCCAGGGGGTGTACTATGGCTACACCTTC.